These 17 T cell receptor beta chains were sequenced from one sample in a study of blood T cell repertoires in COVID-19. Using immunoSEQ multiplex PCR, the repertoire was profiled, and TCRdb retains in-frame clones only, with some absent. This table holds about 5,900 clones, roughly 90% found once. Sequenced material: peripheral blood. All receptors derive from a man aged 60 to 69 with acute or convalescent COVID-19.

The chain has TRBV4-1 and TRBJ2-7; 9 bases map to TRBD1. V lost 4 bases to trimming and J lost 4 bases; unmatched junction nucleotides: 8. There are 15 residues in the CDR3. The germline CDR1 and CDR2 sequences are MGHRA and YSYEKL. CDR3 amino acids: CASSPNDRGAYEQYF. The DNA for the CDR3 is TGCGCCAGCAGCCCTAATGACAGGGGGGCGTACGAGCAGTACTTC.

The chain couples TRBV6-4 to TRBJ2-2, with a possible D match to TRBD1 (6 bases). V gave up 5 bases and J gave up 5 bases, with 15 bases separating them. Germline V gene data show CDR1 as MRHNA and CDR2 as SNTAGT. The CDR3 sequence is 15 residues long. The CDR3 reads CASSLDSGATGELFF. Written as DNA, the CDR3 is TGTGCCAGCAGTTTGGACAGTGGGGCGACCGGGGAGCTGTTTTTT.

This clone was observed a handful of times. The CDR3 protein is CASSTLGGGSLETQYF. CDR3 bases: TGTGCCAGCAGCACCCTCGGGGGGGGTTCGTTAGAGACCCAGTACTTC. The chain has TRBV5-6 and TRBJ2-5; TRBD2 agrees at 8 bases. Germline V gene sequence: CDR1 SGHDT, CDR2 YYEEEE. V trimming: 4 bases; J trimming: 4 bases; junction bases outside the gene matches: 12. There are 16 residues in the CDR3.

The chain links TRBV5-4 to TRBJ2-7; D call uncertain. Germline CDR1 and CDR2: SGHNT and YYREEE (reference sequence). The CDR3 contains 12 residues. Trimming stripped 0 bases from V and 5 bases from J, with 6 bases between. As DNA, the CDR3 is TGTGCCAGCAGCTTGGCGGGTAACGAGCAGTACTTC. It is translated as CASSLAGNEQYF.

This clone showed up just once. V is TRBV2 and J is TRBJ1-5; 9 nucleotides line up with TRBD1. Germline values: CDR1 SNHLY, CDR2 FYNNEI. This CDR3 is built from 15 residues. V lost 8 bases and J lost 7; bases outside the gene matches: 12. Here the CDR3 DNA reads TGTGCCAGCTGCCCCCTCGGGACAGGGAAACAGCCCCAGCATTTT. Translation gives CASCPLGTGKQPQHF.

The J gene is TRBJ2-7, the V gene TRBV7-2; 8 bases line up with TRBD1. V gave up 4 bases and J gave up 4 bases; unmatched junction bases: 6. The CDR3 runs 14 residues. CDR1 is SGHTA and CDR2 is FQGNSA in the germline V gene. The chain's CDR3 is CASSSRTGSYEQYF. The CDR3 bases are TGTGCCAGCAGCTCCCGGACAGGGAGTTACGAGCAGTACTTC. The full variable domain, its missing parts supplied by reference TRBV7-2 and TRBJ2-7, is GAGVSQSPSNKVTEKGKDVELRCDPISGHTALYWYRQSLGQGLEFLIYFQGNSAPDKSGLPSDRFSAERTGGSVSTLTIQRTQQEDSAVYLCASSSRTGSYEQYFGPGTRLTVT.

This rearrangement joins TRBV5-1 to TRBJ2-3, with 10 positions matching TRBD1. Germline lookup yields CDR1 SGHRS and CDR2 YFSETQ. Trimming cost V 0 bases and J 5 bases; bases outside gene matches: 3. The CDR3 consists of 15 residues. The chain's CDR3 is CASSLVGQGGDTQYF. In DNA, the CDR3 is TGCGCCAGCAGCTTGGTAGGACAGGGGGGAGATACGCAGTATTTT. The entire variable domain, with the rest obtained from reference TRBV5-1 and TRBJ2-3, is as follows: KAGVTQTPRYLIKTRGQQVTLSCSPISGHRSVSWYQQTPGQGLQFLFEYFSETQRNKGNFPGRFSGRQFSNSRSEMNVSTLELGDSALYLCASSLVGQGGDTQYFGPGTRLTVL.

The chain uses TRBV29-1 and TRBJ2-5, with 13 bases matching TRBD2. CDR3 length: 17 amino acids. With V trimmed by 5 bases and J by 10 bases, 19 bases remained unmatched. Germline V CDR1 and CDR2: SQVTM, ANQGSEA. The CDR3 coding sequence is TGCAGCGTTCAGCGTTTGTGGACTAGCGGGGGCGGCCGTGACCAGTACTTC. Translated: CSVQRLWTSGGGRDQYF.

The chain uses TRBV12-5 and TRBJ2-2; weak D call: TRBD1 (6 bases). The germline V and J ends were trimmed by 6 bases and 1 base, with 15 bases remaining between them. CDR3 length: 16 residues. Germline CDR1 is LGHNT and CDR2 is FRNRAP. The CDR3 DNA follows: TGTGCTAGTGGCCGACCGGAAGGGGGGAACACCGGGGAGCTGTTTTTT. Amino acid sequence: CASGRPEGGNTGELFF.

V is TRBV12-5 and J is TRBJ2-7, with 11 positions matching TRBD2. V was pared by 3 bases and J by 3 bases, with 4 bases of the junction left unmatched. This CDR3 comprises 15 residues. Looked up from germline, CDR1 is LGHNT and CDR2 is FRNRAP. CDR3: CASGLGLAGGYEQYF. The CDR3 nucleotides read TGTGCTAGTGGTTTAGGGCTAGCGGGAGGCTACGAGCAGTACTTC.

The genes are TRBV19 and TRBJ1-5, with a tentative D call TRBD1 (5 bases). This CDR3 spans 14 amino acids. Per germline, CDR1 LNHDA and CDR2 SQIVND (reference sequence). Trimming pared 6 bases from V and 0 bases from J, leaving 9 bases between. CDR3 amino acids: CASSLGLSNQPQHF. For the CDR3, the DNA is TGTGCCAGTAGCCTGGGACTTAGCAATCAGCCCCAGCATTTT. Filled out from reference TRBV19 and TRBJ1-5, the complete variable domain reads DGGITQSPKYLFRKEGQNVTLSCEQNLNHDAMYWYRQDPGQGLRLIYYSQIVNDFQKGDIAEGYSVSREKKESFPLTVTSAQKNPTAFYLCASSLGLSNQPQHFGDGTRLSIL.

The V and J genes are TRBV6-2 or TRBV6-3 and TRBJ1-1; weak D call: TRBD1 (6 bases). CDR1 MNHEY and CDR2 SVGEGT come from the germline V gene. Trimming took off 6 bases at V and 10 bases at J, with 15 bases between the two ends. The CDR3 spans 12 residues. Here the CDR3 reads CASSRRGLGAFF. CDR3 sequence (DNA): TGTGCCAGCAGCCGCAGGGGCTTGGGAGCTTTCTTT.

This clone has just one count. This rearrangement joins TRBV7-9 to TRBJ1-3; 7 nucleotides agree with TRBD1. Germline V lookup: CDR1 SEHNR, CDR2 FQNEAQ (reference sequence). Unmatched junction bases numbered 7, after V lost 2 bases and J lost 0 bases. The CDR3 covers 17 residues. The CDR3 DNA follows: TGTGCCAGCAGCTTAACTGGGACAGTGTCCTCTGGAAACACCATATATTTT. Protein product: CASSLTGTVSSGNTIYF.

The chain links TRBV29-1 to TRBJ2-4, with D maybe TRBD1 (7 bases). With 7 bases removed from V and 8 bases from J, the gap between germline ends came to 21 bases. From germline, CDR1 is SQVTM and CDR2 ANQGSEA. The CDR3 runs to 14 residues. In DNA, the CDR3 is TGCAGCGCACTCATACCGCAGGGGGGTGACATTCAGTACTTC. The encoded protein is CSALIPQGGDIQYF.

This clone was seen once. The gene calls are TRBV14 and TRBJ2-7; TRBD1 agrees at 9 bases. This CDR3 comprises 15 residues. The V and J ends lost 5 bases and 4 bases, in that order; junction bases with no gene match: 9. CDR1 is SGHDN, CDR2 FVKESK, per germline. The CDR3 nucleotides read TGTGCCAGCAGCTCTCCGGGACAGGGTATTTACGAGCAGTACGTC. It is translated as CASSSPGQGIYEQYV.

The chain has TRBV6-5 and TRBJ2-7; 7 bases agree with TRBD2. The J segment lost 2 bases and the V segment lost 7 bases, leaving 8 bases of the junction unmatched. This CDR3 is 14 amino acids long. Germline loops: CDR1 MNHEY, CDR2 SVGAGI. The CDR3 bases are TGTGCCAGCACGCGGGGCGCGGGAGCCTACGAGCAGTACTTC. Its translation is CASTRGAGAYEQYF.

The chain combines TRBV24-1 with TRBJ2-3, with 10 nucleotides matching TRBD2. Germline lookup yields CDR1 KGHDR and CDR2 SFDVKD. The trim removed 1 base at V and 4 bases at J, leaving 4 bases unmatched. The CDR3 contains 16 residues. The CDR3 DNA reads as TGTGCCACCAGTGATTTTGAAGCGGGAGGGGCAGATACGCAGTATTTT. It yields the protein CATSDFEAGGADTQYF.